Sequencing of this T cell receptor (beta chain) was carried out in a study of beta chain features in type 1 diabetes (dated by TCRdb to the late 2010s). Concerning the study at large: Patients and healthy donors did not differ in mean age, gender distribution, total cell number or subset yield. Across all samples, 90 million to 130 million sorted cells were examined, and cell number per subset correlated strongly with RNA yield. The study compared the TCRB repertoires of sorted circulating CD4+ T cell subsets in recently diagnosed type 1 diabetes patients with those in matched healthy donors. Naive and central memory subsets were obtained from all 30 or so donors, but regulatory and stem cell-like memory subsets were isolated from only 8 patients and about eight healthy donors.

The entire amount of isolated RNA was reverse transcribed using the High Capacity cDNA Reverse Transcription Kit, so the sequenced TCRB transcripts were expressed ones. Deep immunoSEQ sequencing was performed on naive, central memory and regulatory T cell samples, with an average of roughly 4 million total reads per sample. Sorted cells were lysed in RLT buffer, and RNA was extracted using DNase-treated RNeasy Micro or Mini kits according to cell number. To prevent cross-contamination, each cell subset was processed individually, whereas patient and healthy donor samples were processed jointly. TCRB sequences were amplified from cDNA with the immunoSEQ multiplex PCR, producing 87-bp fragments spanning the CDR3 region. Sequencing of the amplicons was done on the Illumina HiSeq platform. Under the source paper's analysis protocol: Synthetic template baselines were used to correct PCR bias computationally, reads within Hamming distance 2 were collapsed together, and singletons that could not be merged were discarded. Reads were aligned to IMGT to assign V, D and J genes, CDR3 length, and insertions or deletions at six rearrangement sites. Within each subset, clonotype counts were normalized to sorted cell number, after which true diversity and Gini coefficients were computed with the tcR R package. Repertoire sharing was quantified using the overlap coefficient calculated on TCRB nucleotide sequences. In TCRdb, the immuneACCESS table is reduced to in-frame sequences with V and J assigned. These tables do not hold every clone; where another copy was compared, an unresolved V gene accounts for under half, and the others remain unexplained. That table gives V, J and clone size, and the DNA gave D and trimming. This sample comprises 110,000 to 150,000 clones, 9% to 10% of them detected only once. The ten largest clones represent around 0.65% of the sample.

What the authors observed across the whole study: Fewer insertions and more nucleotide deletions at VDJ recombination sites were observed in patients with type 1 diabetes, implying thymic rearrangement abnormalities. Naive, central memory and regulatory TCRB repertoires appeared to be more similar among patients than among healthy donors. Because cDNA rather than genomic DNA was sequenced, highly expressing activated cells could have been over-represented, although no difference in activation and CD3 levels was found between groups. Type 1 diabetes patients showed a moderate but significant shortening of TCRB CDR3 length in all four CD4+ subsets. Only small numbers of individuals were included in the HLA sub-analyses, which left unresolved whether HLA type had any influence on TCRB rearrangement. Shorter templates might have been favored by PCR, but patient and control samples were amplified and corrected together, so both groups would have been affected equally by any skew.

Trimming removed 8 bases from V and 2 bases from J, leaving 11 bases between the germline ends. According to the germline V gene, CDR1 reads SQVTM and CDR2 reads ANQGSEA. Spanning cysteine to phenylalanine, the CDR3 consists of 12 amino acids. Here the CDR3 DNA is all that survives: 36 bases in frame from base 1. This clone was observed at least ten times. Its antigen is not yet known. No base quality values were provided; no much bigger clone lies one nucleotide off. Each donor gave one peripheral blood draw, about 100 mL on average, collected into heparinised tubes. Naive, central memory, regulatory and stem cell-like memory CD4+ T cells were sorted on a BD FACSAria II using a panel including CD45RO, CCR7, CD25, CD127, CD95 and CD27. All sorted populations exceeded 95% purity. Right away, PBMCs were isolated by Lymphoprep density gradient centrifugation and were stained directly, with no culture step. So that batch effects would be minimized, each experiment stained and sorted samples in pairs, pairing one healthy donor with one patient.

The chain links TRBV29-1 with TRBJ2-3, with TRBD1 perhaps the D gene, on 5 matching bases. Input material: central memory CD4+ T cells from blood. The TCR sequence derives from a woman aged 35 to 49 in good health. The DNA sequence is as follows: TGCAGCCAGAAGGGGAACACAGATACGCAGTATTTT. Protein translation: CSQKGNTDTQYF.